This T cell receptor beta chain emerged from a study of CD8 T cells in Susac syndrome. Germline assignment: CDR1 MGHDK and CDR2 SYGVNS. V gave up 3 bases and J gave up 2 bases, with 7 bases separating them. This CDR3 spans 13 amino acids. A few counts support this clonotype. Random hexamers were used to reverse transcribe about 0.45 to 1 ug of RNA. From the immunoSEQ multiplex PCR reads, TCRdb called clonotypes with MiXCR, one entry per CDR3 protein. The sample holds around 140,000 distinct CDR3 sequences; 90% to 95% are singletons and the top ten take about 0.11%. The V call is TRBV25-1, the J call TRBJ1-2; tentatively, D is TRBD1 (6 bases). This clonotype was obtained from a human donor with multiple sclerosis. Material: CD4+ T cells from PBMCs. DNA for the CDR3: TGTGCCAGCAGTGAGCAGGGGAACTATGGCTACACCTTC. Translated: CASSEQGNYGYTF.